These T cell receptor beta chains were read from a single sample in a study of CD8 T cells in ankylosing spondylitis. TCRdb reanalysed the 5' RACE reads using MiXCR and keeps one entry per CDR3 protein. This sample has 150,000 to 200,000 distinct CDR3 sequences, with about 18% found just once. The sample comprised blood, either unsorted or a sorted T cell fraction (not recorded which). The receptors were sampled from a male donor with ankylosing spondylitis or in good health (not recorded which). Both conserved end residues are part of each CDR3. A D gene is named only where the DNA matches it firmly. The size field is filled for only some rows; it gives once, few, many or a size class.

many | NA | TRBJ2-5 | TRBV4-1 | CASSQDGLYQETQYF | TGCGCCAGCAGCCAAGATGGGCTATATCAAGAGACCCAGTACTTC
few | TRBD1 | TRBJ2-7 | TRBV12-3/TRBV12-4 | CASRIAGGAYEQYF | TGTGCCAGCAGAATCGCAGGGGGCGCGTACGAGCAGTACTTC
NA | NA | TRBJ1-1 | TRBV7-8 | CASTQSGWQGKAFF | TGTGCCAGCACCCAATCTGGATGGCAGGGTAAAGCTTTCTTT
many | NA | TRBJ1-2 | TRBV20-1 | CSARLLSSRLANYGYTF | TGCAGTGCTAGACTACTTTCCAGCCGGCTGGCTAACTATGGCTACACCTTC
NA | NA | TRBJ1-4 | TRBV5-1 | CASSLVGGNEKLFF | TGCGCCAGCAGCTTGGTCGGCGGCAATGAAAAACTGTTTTTT
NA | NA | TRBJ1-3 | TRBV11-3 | CASSFGGLTGNTIYF | TGTGCCAGCAGCTTTGGAGGGCTTACTGGAAACACCATATATTTT
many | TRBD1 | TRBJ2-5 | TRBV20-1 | CSARATGAIRETQYF | TGCAGTGCTAGAGCGACAGGGGCTATCCGAGAGACCCAGTACTTC
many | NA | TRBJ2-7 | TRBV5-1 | CASADSGSLYF | TGCGCCAGCGCCGACAGTGGGAGTCTCTACTTC
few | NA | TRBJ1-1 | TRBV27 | CASSPRTPLNTEAFF | TGTGCCAGCAGTCCAAGGACACCCTTGAACACTGAAGCTTTCTTT
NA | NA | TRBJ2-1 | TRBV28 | CASFTPRQTYNEQFF | TGTGCCAGTTTCACCCCTCGGCAGACCTACAATGAGCAGTTCTTC
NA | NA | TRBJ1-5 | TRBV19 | CASRKTDSSNQPQHF | TGTGCCAGCCGTAAGACGGACAGTAGCAATCAGCCCCAGCATTTT
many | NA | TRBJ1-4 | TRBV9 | CASRGNDEKLFF | TGTGCCAGCAGGGGGAACGATGAAAAACTGTTTTTT